This T cell receptor beta chain was recorded in a study of response to subunit inactivated influenza vaccine. Looked up from germline, CDR1 is KGHSH and CDR2 is LQKENI. CDR3 length equals 18 residues. The J segment lost 1 base and the V segment lost 3 bases, leaving 13 bases of the junction unmatched. TCRdb used MiXCR to reprocess the RT-PCR reads, holding one entry per CDR3 protein. Seen here are hundreds of thousands of distinct CDR3 sequences, over 10% observed once, and the top ten hold around 13%. The rearrangement uses TRBV18 and TRBJ2-7; 9 nucleotides line up with TRBD1. Sample: PBMCs from blood, taken 45 days after vaccination. The TCR sequence derives from a man aged 50-60 years who received an inactivated influenza vaccine. In nucleotides, the CDR3 is TGTGCCAGCTCACCTAGGTGGGACAGGGTGCTTAATTCCTACGAGCAGTACTTC. Translated, it gives CASSPRWDRVLNSYEQYF.